This is a list of T cell receptor beta chains from one sample in a study of blood T cell repertoires in COVID-19. Clones were read by immunoSEQ multiplex PCR, and TCRdb kept only the in-frame ones, dropping some. The data show fewer than 120,000 clones, about four fifths seen once. The specimen was peripheral blood. The receptors originated from a woman between 55 and 75 years old with acute or convalescent COVID-19. Each CDR3 is given with its conserved first and last residue. The D gene is left open where the match is weak. For some rows the clone size is stated as once, few or many, or as a class when expanded; others skip it.

v_call: TRBV11-2
j_call: TRBJ1-4
d_call: NA
clone_size: once
cdr3_aa: CASSLSGAATNEKLFF
cdr3_nt: TGTGCCAGCAGTCTAAGCGGGGCCGCAACTAATGAAAAACTGTTTTTT

v_call: TRBV4-1
j_call: TRBJ2-5
d_call: TRBD2
clone_size: NA
cdr3_aa: CASSQSGLAGGKPQETQYF
cdr3_nt: TGCGCCAGCAGCCAGAGTGGTCTAGCGGGGGGCAAACCTCAAGAGACCCAGTACTTC

v_call: TRBV6-5
j_call: TRBJ1-2
d_call: TRBD1
clone_size: NA
cdr3_aa: CASSLTGQGIHGYTF
cdr3_nt: TGTGCCAGCAGTCTTACGGGACAGGGCATCCATGGCTACACCTTC

v_call: TRBV7-2
j_call: TRBJ2-5
d_call: NA
clone_size: NA
cdr3_aa: CASSLGAGMETQYF
cdr3_nt: TGTGCCAGCAGCTTAGGGGCAGGGATGGAGACCCAGTACTTC

v_call: TRBV6-1
j_call: TRBJ2-2
d_call: TRBD2
clone_size: NA
cdr3_aa: CASSEPGTSEAGELFF
cdr3_nt: TGTGCCAGCAGTGAGCCCGGGACTAGCGAAGCCGGGGAGCTGTTTTTT

v_call: TRBV28
j_call: TRBJ2-5
d_call: TRBD2
clone_size: NA
cdr3_aa: CASSLPGVAGGRETQYF
cdr3_nt: TGTGCCAGCAGTCTCCCTGGAGTAGCGGGGGGTCGAGAGACCCAGTACTTC

v_call: TRBV27
j_call: TRBJ1-6
d_call: NA
clone_size: NA
cdr3_aa: CASSLDGRVGSYNSPLHF
cdr3_nt: TGTGCCAGCAGTTTAGACGGCAGGGTGGGCTCCTATAATTCACCCCTCCACTTT

v_call: TRBV4-3
j_call: TRBJ2-7
d_call: TRBD1
clone_size: NA
cdr3_aa: CASSQAPGQAYEQYF
cdr3_nt: TGCGCCAGCAGCCAAGCCCCTGGACAGGCCTACGAGCAGTACTTC

v_call: TRBV30
j_call: TRBJ2-2
d_call: NA
clone_size: NA
cdr3_aa: CAWRALDHHLAPSNTGELFF
cdr3_nt: TGTGCCTGGAGAGCCTTGGACCACCATCTAGCGCCATCGAACACCGGGGAGCTGTTTTTT

v_call: TRBV2
j_call: TRBJ2-3
d_call: NA
clone_size: NA
cdr3_aa: CASRPRGRTDTQYF
cdr3_nt: TGTGCCAGCAGACCCAGGGGTCGCACAGATACGCAGTATTTT

v_call: TRBV2
j_call: TRBJ2-1
d_call: TRBD1
clone_size: NA
cdr3_aa: CASSGPSLYTGGDEQFF
cdr3_nt: TGTGCCAGCAGTGGCCCTTCTCTCTACACAGGGGGCGATGAGCAGTTCTTC

v_call: TRBV28
j_call: TRBJ2-7
d_call: NA
clone_size: once
cdr3_aa: CASRLLGHNSYEQYF
cdr3_nt: TGTGCCAGCAGACTTCTCGGACATAACTCCTACGAGCAGTACTTC

v_call: TRBV7-9
j_call: TRBJ2-6
d_call: TRBD1
clone_size: NA
cdr3_aa: CASSVGQGTGANVLTF
cdr3_nt: TGTGCCAGCAGTGTGGGACAGGGCACTGGGGCCAACGTCCTGACTTTC

v_call: TRBV30
j_call: TRBJ1-1
d_call: TRBD1
clone_size: NA
cdr3_aa: CAWSAPGTGLNTEAFF
cdr3_nt: TGTGCCTGGAGTGCCCCCGGGACAGGGCTGAACACTGAAGCTTTCTTT

v_call: TRBV6-6
j_call: TRBJ2-1
d_call: NA
clone_size: NA
cdr3_aa: CASANNEQFF
cdr3_nt: TGTGCCAGTGCGAACAATGAGCAGTTCTTC

v_call: TRBV5-4
j_call: TRBJ2-7
d_call: NA
clone_size: NA
cdr3_aa: CASSLARGAYEQYF
cdr3_nt: TGTGCCAGCAGCTTGGCCCGTGGAGCCTACGAGCAGTACTTC

v_call: TRBV7-3
j_call: TRBJ2-3
d_call: NA
clone_size: NA
cdr3_aa: CASSSSGNQADTQYF
cdr3_nt: TGTGCCAGCAGCTCATCAGGGAATCAAGCAGATACGCAGTATTTT

v_call: TRBV7-9
j_call: TRBJ1-3
d_call: TRBD1
clone_size: NA
cdr3_aa: CASSENRGGANTIYF
cdr3_nt: TGTGCCAGCTCCGAGAACAGGGGAGGAGCAAACACCATATATTTT

v_call: TRBV5-4
j_call: TRBJ2-3
d_call: TRBD2
clone_size: NA
cdr3_aa: CASSRGSGGTPTNTQYF
cdr3_nt: TGTGCCAGCAGCCGCGGTAGCGGGGGGACCCCCACGAATACGCAGTATTTT

v_call: TRBV10-3
j_call: TRBJ1-1
d_call: TRBD1
clone_size: once
cdr3_aa: CAIRTGGTNTEAFF
cdr3_nt: TGTGCCATCAGGACAGGGGGCACGAACACTGAAGCTTTCTTT

v_call: TRBV7-2
j_call: TRBJ1-2
d_call: NA
clone_size: once
cdr3_aa: CASSFDTISPYGYTF
cdr3_nt: TGTGCCAGCAGCTTCGACACGATCTCTCCCTATGGCTACACCTTC

v_call: TRBV2
j_call: TRBJ2-7
d_call: NA
clone_size: NA
cdr3_aa: CASSVGGSSYEQYF
cdr3_nt: TGTGCCAGCAGTGTGGGGGGAAGTTCCTACGAGCAGTACTTC

v_call: TRBV19
j_call: TRBJ1-2
d_call: NA
clone_size: NA
cdr3_aa: CASSPLEGRYGYTF
cdr3_nt: TGTGCCAGTAGCCCCTTGGAGGGACGCTATGGCTACACCTTC

v_call: TRBV15
j_call: TRBJ2-1
d_call: NA
clone_size: NA
cdr3_aa: CATSEDNSYNEQFF
cdr3_nt: TGTGCCACCAGCGAGGATAACTCCTACAATGAGCAGTTCTTC

v_call: TRBV5-5
j_call: TRBJ1-6
d_call: NA
clone_size: NA
cdr3_aa: CASVGQYNSPLHF
cdr3_nt: TGTGCCAGTGTAGGACAGTATAATTCACCCCTCCACTTT

v_call: TRBV18
j_call: TRBJ2-4
d_call: TRBD2
clone_size: NA
cdr3_aa: CASSPGQRGWVQYF
cdr3_nt: TGTGCCAGCTCACCAGGCCAGCGGGGGTGGGTTCAGTACTTC

v_call: TRBV19
j_call: TRBJ2-5
d_call: NA
clone_size: once
cdr3_aa: CASSIDRKETQYF
cdr3_nt: TGTGCCAGTAGTATAGACAGGAAAGAGACCCAGTACTTC

v_call: TRBV5-1
j_call: TRBJ2-7
d_call: TRBD2
clone_size: NA
cdr3_aa: CASSLGLAGDYEQYF
cdr3_nt: TGCGCCAGCAGCTTGGGACTAGCGGGGGACTACGAGCAGTACTTC

v_call: TRBV6-5
j_call: TRBJ2-7
d_call: TRBD2
clone_size: NA
cdr3_aa: CASTAAGAYEQYF
cdr3_nt: TGTGCCAGCACCGCGGCGGGGGCCTACGAGCAGTACTTC

v_call: TRBV29-1
j_call: TRBJ2-7
d_call: NA
clone_size: NA
cdr3_aa: CSVAAAGEQYF
cdr3_nt: TGCAGCGTTGCGGCAGCGGGTGAGCAGTACTTC

v_call: TRBV24-1
j_call: TRBJ2-6
d_call: TRBD1
clone_size: NA
cdr3_aa: CATSPSEGQGAFVLTF
cdr3_nt: TGTGCCACCTCCCCGTCTGAAGGGCAGGGGGCTTTCGTCCTGACTTTC

v_call: TRBV25-1
j_call: TRBJ1-2
d_call: TRBD1
clone_size: NA
cdr3_aa: CASSGNTGVNYGYTF
cdr3_nt: TGTGCCAGCAGCGGGAATACAGGGGTCAACTATGGCTACACCTTC

v_call: TRBV9
j_call: TRBJ2-3
d_call: TRBD1
clone_size: NA
cdr3_aa: CASSVARTGVTDTQYF
cdr3_nt: TGTGCCAGCAGCGTAGCCCGGACAGGGGTCACAGATACGCAGTATTTT

v_call: TRBV7-8
j_call: TRBJ1-2
d_call: NA
clone_size: NA
cdr3_aa: CASSLRDGGGYGYTF
cdr3_nt: TGTGCCAGCAGCCTCAGGGACGGCGGGGGCTATGGCTACACCTTC

v_call: TRBV11-2
j_call: TRBJ1-1
d_call: TRBD1
clone_size: NA
cdr3_aa: CASSLAGGYTEAFF
cdr3_nt: TGTGCCAGCAGCTTGGCAGGGGGGTACACTGAAGCTTTCTTT

v_call: TRBV6-5
j_call: TRBJ2-7
d_call: TRBD1
clone_size: few
cdr3_aa: CASSYGQGAYEQYF
cdr3_nt: TGTGCCAGCAGTTACGGACAGGGGGCCTACGAGCAGTACTTC

v_call: TRBV3-1/TRBV3-2
j_call: TRBJ2-2
d_call: TRBD1
clone_size: once
cdr3_aa: CASSQERQGNTGELFF
cdr3_nt: TGTGCCAGCAGCCAAGAAAGACAGGGGAACACCGGGGAGCTGTTTTTT

v_call: TRBV11-3
j_call: TRBJ2-7
d_call: NA
clone_size: once
cdr3_aa: CASSLRGFRTHEQYF
cdr3_nt: TGTGCCAGCAGCCTACGGGGTTTCAGGACCCACGAGCAGTACTTC

v_call: TRBV30
j_call: TRBJ1-4
d_call: NA
clone_size: NA
cdr3_aa: CAWSVIGAGEKLFF
cdr3_nt: TGTGCCTGGAGTGTAATCGGCGCAGGTGAAAAACTGTTTTTT

v_call: TRBV27
j_call: TRBJ2-5
d_call: TRBD2
clone_size: NA
cdr3_aa: CASRKLAGGLETQYF
cdr3_nt: TGTGCCAGCAGAAAACTAGCGGGGGGGCTCGAGACCCAGTACTTC

v_call: TRBV5-6
j_call: TRBJ2-2
d_call: NA
clone_size: NA
cdr3_aa: CASSLGGLNTGELFF
cdr3_nt: TGTGCCAGCAGCTTGGGAGGGTTGAACACCGGGGAGCTGTTTTTT

v_call: TRBV6-2/TRBV6-3
j_call: TRBJ1-1
d_call: NA
clone_size: NA
cdr3_aa: CASSYSGRAEAFF
cdr3_nt: TGTGCCAGCAGTTACTCCGGCAGGGCCGAAGCTTTCTTT

v_call: TRBV30
j_call: TRBJ1-1
d_call: NA
clone_size: NA
cdr3_aa: CAWSRVRGTEAFF
cdr3_nt: TGTGCCTGGAGTCGGGTCAGGGGAACTGAAGCTTTCTTT

v_call: TRBV9
j_call: TRBJ1-1
d_call: NA
clone_size: NA
cdr3_aa: CASSVGRGLTNTEAFF
cdr3_nt: TGTGCCAGCAGCGTAGGTCGTGGACTGACGAACACTGAAGCTTTCTTT

v_call: TRBV7-6
j_call: TRBJ2-5
d_call: NA
clone_size: few
cdr3_aa: CASREEDSAQETQYF
cdr3_nt: TGTGCCAGCAGGGAAGAGGACAGCGCGCAAGAGACCCAGTACTTC

v_call: TRBV7-9
j_call: TRBJ1-3
d_call: NA
clone_size: NA
cdr3_aa: CASSFRGVSSGNTIYF
cdr3_nt: TGTGCCAGCAGCTTCCGAGGAGTCAGCTCTGGAAACACCATATATTTT

v_call: TRBV10-3
j_call: TRBJ2-1
d_call: TRBD2
clone_size: once
cdr3_aa: CAIRTSYGKGLSYNEQFF
cdr3_nt: TGTGCCATCCGGACTAGCTACGGGAAGGGCCTGTCCTACAATGAGCAGTTCTTC

v_call: TRBV3-1/TRBV3-2
j_call: TRBJ1-2
d_call: NA
clone_size: NA
cdr3_aa: CASSPTRGNYGYTF
cdr3_nt: TGTGCCAGCAGCCCCACCCGGGGTAACTATGGCTACACCTTC

v_call: TRBV7-2
j_call: TRBJ1-4
d_call: NA
clone_size: NA
cdr3_aa: CASSSQLSVEKLFF
cdr3_nt: TGTGCCAGCAGCTCACAGTTAAGTGTGGAAAAACTGTTTTTT

v_call: TRBV7-6
j_call: TRBJ1-5
d_call: NA
clone_size: NA
cdr3_aa: CASSPQMNQPQHF
cdr3_nt: TGTGCCAGCAGCCCGCAGATGAATCAGCCCCAGCATTTT

v_call: TRBV18
j_call: TRBJ1-3
d_call: NA
clone_size: NA
cdr3_aa: CASSPRRGDGNTIYF
cdr3_nt: TGTGCCAGCTCACCCCGGAGGGGTGATGGAAACACCATATATTTT

v_call: TRBV6-2/TRBV6-3
j_call: TRBJ1-5
d_call: NA
clone_size: NA
cdr3_aa: CASSSGEGQPQHF
cdr3_nt: TGTGCCAGCAGTTCAGGGGAGGGACAGCCCCAGCATTTT

v_call: TRBV11-2
j_call: TRBJ2-7
d_call: NA
clone_size: NA
cdr3_aa: CASSLEGGRQYF
cdr3_nt: TGTGCCAGCAGCTTAGAGGGGGGACGGCAGTACTTC

v_call: TRBV6-5
j_call: TRBJ2-5
d_call: NA
clone_size: NA
cdr3_aa: CASSYGAGLGETQYF
cdr3_nt: TGTGCCAGCAGTTACGGGGCAGGGTTAGGGGAGACCCAGTACTTC

v_call: TRBV7-9
j_call: TRBJ2-2
d_call: NA
clone_size: NA
cdr3_aa: CASSSSYGQGGGELFF
cdr3_nt: TGTGCCAGCAGCTCCTCTTACGGGCAGGGAGGCGGGGAGCTGTTTTTT

v_call: TRBV12-3/TRBV12-4
j_call: TRBJ2-7
d_call: NA
clone_size: many
cdr3_aa: CASSLQGTNEQYF
cdr3_nt: TGTGCCAGCAGCTTACAGGGTACCAACGAGCAGTACTTC

v_call: TRBV7-6
j_call: TRBJ1-1
d_call: TRBD1
clone_size: NA
cdr3_aa: CASSPFPGQGDTEAFF
cdr3_nt: TGTGCCAGCAGCCCATTCCCGGGACAGGGAGACACTGAAGCTTTCTTT

v_call: TRBV6-5
j_call: TRBJ1-2
d_call: TRBD1
clone_size: NA
cdr3_aa: CASSSRQGADYGYTF
cdr3_nt: TGTGCCAGCAGTAGCCGACAGGGGGCCGACTATGGCTACACCTTC

v_call: TRBV5-6
j_call: TRBJ1-5
d_call: NA
clone_size: NA
cdr3_aa: CASSSDGNVGQPQHF
cdr3_nt: TGTGCCAGCAGCTCGGACGGGAACGTCGGACAGCCCCAGCATTTT

v_call: TRBV19
j_call: TRBJ1-5
d_call: NA
clone_size: NA
cdr3_aa: CASSLEGLGNQPQHF
cdr3_nt: TGTGCCAGTAGTCTTGAGGGATTAGGCAATCAGCCCCAGCATTTT